Only a few counts were recorded for the clone carrying this T cell receptor (beta chain). The record originates from a study of tumor T cells in aggressive B-cell lymphoma. The CDR3 sequence is 15 residues long. Germline CDR1 SGHNT, CDR2 YYREEE (reference sequence). The junction had 5 bases not matched to a gene; V was cut back by 2 bases and J by 3 bases. The repertoire was sequenced with immunoSEQ multiplex PCR; TCRdb's copy has only in-frame clones and lacks some. The top ten clones hold around 3.9% of a sample with roughly 5,200 clones, just under 95% of them seen once. The chain combines TRBV5-4 with TRBJ2-7, with 10 bases that match TRBD1. The receptor comes from an adult with diffuse large B cell lymphoma. The sample consisted of tumor tissue. The CDR3 nucleotides are TGTGCCAGCAGCTTCAGGGGGACAGGGGTCTACGAGCAGTACTTC. Translating it yields CASSFRGTGVYEQYF.